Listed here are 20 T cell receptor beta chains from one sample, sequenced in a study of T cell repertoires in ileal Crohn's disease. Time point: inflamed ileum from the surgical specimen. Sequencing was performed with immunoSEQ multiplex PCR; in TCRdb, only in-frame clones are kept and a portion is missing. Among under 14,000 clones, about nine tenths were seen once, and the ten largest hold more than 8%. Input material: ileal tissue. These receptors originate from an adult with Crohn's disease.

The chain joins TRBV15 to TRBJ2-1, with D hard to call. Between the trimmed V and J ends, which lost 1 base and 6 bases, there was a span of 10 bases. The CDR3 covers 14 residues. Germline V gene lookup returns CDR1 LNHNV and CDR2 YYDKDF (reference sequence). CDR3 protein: CATSRVAEANEQFF. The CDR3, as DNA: TGTGCCACCAGCAGAGTGGCAGAAGCCAATGAGCAGTTCTTC.

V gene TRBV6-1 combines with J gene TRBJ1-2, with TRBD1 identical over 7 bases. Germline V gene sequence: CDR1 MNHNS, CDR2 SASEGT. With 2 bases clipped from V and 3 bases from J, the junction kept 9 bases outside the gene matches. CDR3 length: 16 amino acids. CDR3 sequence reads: CASSEKVRGGDYGYTF. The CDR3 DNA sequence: TGTGCCAGCAGTGAAAAAGTTAGAGGGGGCGACTATGGCTACACCTTC.

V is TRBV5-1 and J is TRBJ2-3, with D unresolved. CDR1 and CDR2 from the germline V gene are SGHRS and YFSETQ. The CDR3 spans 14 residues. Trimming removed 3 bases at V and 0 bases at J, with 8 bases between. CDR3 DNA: TGCGCCAGCAGCTCTTTGATAAGCACAGATACGCAGTATTTT. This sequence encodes CASSSLISTDTQYF.

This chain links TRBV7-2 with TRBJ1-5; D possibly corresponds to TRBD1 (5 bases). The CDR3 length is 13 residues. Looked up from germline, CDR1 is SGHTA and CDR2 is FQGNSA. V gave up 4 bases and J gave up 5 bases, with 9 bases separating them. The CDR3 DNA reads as TGTGCCAGCAGCTCAGGGAGATATCAGCCCCAGCATTTT. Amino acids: CASSSGRYQPQHF.

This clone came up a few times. The CDR3 coding sequence is TGTGCCAGCAGCTTACAGGGGGCGAACACTGAAGCTTTCTTT. Translation: CASSLQGANTEAFF. The rearrangement uses TRBV7-9 and TRBJ1-1, with TRBD1 matching over 8 bases. With V trimmed by 2 bases and J by 1 base, 0 bases remained unmatched. The CDR3 extends over 14 amino acids. Germline values: CDR1 SEHNR, CDR2 FQNEAQ (reference sequence).

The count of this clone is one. The chain's CDR3 is CASRGTGLYGYTF. For the CDR3, the DNA is TGTGCCAGCAGGGGGACAGGGCTTTATGGCTACACCTTC. The chain employs TRBV19 and TRBJ1-2; 9 bases map to TRBD1. This CDR3 is 13 amino acids long. The V gene end was trimmed by 9 bases and the J gene end by 5 bases; junction bases not matched to a gene: 7. Germline CDR1 and CDR2: LNHDA and SQIVND (reference sequence).

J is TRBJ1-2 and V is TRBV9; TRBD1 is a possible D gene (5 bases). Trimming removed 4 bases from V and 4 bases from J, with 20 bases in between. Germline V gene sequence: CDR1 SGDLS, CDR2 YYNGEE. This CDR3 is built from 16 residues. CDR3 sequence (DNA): TGTGCCAGCAGCCCCTCTGAAGGGCAGGGAGGCTATGGCTACACCTTC. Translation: CASSPSEGQGGYGYTF.

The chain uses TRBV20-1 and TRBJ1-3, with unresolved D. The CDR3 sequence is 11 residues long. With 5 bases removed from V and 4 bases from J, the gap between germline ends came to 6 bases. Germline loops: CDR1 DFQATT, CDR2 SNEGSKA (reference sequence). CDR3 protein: CSAPLGNTIYF. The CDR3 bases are TGCAGTGCTCCCCTCGGAAACACCATATATTTT.

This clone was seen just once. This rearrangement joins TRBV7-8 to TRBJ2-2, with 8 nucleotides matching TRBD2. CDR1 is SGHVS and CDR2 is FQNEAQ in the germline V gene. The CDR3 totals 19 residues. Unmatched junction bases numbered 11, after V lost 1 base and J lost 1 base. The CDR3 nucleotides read TGTGCCAGCAGCTTAGAGTTAGTCAGCGGGAGCGTGAACACCGGGGAGCTGTTTTTT. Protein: CASSLELVSGSVNTGELFF. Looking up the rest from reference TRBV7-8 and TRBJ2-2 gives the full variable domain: GAGVSQSPRYKVAKRGQDVALRCDPISGHVSLFWYQQALGQGPEFLTYFQNEAQLDKSGLPSDRFFAERPEGSVSTLKIQRTQQEDSAVYLCASSLELVSGSVNTGELFFGEGSRLTVL.

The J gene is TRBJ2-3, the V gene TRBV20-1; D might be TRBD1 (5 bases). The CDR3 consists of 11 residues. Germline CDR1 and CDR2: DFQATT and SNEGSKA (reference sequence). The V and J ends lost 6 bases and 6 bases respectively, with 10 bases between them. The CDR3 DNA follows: TGCAGTGCGGCCAGGGTGGATACGCAGTATTTT. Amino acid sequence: CSAARVDTQYF.

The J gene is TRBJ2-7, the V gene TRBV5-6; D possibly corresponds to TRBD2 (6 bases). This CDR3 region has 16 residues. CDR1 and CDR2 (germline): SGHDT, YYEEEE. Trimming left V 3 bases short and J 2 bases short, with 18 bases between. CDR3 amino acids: CASSWIRYGSPYEQYF. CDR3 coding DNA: TGTGCCAGCAGCTGGATTCGTTACGGGAGCCCCTACGAGCAGTACTTC.

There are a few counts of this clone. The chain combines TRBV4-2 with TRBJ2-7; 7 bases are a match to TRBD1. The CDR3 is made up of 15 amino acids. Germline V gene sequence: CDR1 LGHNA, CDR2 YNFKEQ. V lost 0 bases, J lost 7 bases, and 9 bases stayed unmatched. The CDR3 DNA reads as TGTGCCAGCAGCCAAGAAGTGGACAGGATGGGGGAGCAGTACTTC. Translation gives CASSQEVDRMGEQYF.

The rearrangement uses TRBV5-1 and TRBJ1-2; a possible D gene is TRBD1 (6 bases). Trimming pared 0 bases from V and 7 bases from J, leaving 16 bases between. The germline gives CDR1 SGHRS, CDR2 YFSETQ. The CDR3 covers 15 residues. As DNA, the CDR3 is TGCGCCAGCAGCTTGGCGTTGGGGGCTGTCGGTGGCTACACCTTC. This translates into CASSLALGAVGGYTF.

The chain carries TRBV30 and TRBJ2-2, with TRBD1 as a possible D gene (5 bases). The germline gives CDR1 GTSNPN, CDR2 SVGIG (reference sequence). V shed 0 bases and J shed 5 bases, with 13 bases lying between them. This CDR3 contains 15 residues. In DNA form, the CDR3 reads TGTGCCTGGAGTGTTAGCAGGGCGGAAACCGGGGAGCTGTTTTTT. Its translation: CAWSVSRAETGELFF.

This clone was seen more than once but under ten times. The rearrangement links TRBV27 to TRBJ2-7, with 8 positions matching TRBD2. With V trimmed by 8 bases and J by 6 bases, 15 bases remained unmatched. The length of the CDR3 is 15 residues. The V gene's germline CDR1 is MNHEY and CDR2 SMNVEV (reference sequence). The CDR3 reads CASCPSPGLGGEQYF. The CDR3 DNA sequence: TGTGCCAGCTGCCCATCACCGGGACTAGGGGGCGAGCAGTACTTC.

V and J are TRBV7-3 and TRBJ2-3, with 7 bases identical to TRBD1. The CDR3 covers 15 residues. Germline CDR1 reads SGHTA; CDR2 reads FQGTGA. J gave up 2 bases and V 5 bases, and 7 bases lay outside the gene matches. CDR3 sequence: CASSPRGQPTDTQYF. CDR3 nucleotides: TGTGCCAGCAGCCCACGGGGACAGCCCACAGATACGCAGTATTTT.

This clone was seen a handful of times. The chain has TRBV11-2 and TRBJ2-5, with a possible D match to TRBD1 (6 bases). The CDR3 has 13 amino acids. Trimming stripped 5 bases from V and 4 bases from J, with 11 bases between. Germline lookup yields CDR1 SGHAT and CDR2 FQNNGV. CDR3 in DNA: TGTGCCAGCAGCATGGGGGCGGGAGAGACCCAGTACTTC. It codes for CASSMGAGETQYF.

The CDR3 DNA reads TGCGCCACCCCGAGGGGTCCAGGACTAATTAATGAGCAGTTCTTC. Translating it yields CATPRGPGLINEQFF. The chain recombines TRBV10-1 with TRBJ2-1; D might be TRBD2 (6 bases). Looked up from germline, CDR1 is WNHNN and CDR2 is SYGVQD (reference sequence). CDR3 length: 15 amino acids. The V and J ends lost 10 bases and 7 bases respectively, with 23 bases between them.

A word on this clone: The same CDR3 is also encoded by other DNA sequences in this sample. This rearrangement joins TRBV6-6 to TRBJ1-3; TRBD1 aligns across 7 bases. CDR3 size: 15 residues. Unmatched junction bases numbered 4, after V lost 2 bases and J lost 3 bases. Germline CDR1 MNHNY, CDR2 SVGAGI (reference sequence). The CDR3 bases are TGTGCCAGCAGTTACAGGGGGCTGGATGGAAACACCATATATTTT. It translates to CASSYRGLDGNTIYF.

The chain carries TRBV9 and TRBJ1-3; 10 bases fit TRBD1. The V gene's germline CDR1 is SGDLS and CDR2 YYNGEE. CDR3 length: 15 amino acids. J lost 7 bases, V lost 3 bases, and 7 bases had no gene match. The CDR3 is CASSARTGGMNTIYF. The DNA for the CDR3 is TGTGCCAGCAGCGCCCGGACAGGGGGGATGAACACCATATATTTT.